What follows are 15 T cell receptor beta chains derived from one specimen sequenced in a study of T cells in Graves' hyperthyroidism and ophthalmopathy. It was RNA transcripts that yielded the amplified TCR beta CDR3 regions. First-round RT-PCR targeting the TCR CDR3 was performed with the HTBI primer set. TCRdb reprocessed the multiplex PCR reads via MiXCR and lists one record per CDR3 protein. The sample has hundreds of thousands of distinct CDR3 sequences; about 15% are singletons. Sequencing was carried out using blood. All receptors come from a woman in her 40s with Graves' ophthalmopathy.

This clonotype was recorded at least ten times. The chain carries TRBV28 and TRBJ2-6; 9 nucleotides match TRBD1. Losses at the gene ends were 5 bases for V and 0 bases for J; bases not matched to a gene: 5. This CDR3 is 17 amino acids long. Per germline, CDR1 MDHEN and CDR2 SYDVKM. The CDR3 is CASSRRQGGSGANVLTF. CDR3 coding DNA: TGTGCCAGCAGTCGTCGACAGGGGGGCTCTGGGGCCAACGTCCTGACTTTC.

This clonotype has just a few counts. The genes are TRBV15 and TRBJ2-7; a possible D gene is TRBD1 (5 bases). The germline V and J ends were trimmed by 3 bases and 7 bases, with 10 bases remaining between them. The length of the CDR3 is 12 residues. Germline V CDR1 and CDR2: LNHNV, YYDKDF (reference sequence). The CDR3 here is CATSSPGWEQYF. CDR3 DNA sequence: TGTGCCACCAGCAGCCCAGGGTGGGAGCAGTACTTC.

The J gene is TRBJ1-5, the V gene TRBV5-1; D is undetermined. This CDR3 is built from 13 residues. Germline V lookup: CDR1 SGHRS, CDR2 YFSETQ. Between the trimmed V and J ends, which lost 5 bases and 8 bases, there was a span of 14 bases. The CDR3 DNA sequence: TGCGCCAGCAGTACGACCGGCGATGAGCCCCAGCATTTT. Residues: CASSTTGDEPQHF.

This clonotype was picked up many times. CDR3 sequence: CASSSGTGALNYGYTF. Written as DNA, the CDR3 is TGTGCCAGCAGTTCCGGGACAGGGGCTCTTAACTATGGCTACACCTTC. The J gene is TRBJ1-2, the V gene TRBV25-1; 10 nucleotides agree with TRBD1. The CDR3 extends over 16 amino acids. The V and J ends lost 5 bases and 1 base, in that order; junction bases with no gene match: 7. The germline CDR1 and CDR2 sequences are MGHDK and SYGVNS.

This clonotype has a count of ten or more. As DNA, the CDR3 is TGTGCCAGCAGTTTGGACAGGGGCCAACAAGAGACCCAGTACTTC. Its protein is CASSLDRGQQETQYF. The V gene is TRBV2, the J gene TRBJ2-5; 9 nucleotides match TRBD1. The V gene end was trimmed by 5 bases and the J gene end by 2 bases; junction bases not matched to a gene: 6. The CDR3 runs 15 residues. Germline V lookup: CDR1 SNHLY, CDR2 FYNNEI. Full variable domain (missing parts from reference TRBV2 and TRBJ2-5): EPEVTQTPSHQVTQMGQEVILRCVPISNHLYFYWYRQILGQKVEFLVSFYNNEISEKSEIFDDQFSVERPDGSNFTLKIRSTKLEDSAMYFCASSLDRGQQETQYFGPGTRLLVL.

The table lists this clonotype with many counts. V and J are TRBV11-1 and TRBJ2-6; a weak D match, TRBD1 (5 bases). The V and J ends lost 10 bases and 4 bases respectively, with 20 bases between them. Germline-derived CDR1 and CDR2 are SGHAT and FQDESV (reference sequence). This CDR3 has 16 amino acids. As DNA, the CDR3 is TGTGCCACAGGTAGTGACAGAGCCCTCGGGGCCAACGTCCTGACTTTC. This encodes CATGSDRALGANVLTF.

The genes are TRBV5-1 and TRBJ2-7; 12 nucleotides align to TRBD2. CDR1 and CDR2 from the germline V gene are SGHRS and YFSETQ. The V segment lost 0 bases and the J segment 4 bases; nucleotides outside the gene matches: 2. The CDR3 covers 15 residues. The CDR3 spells CASSLETSGSYEQYF. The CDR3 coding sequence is TGCGCCAGCAGCTTGGAGACTAGCGGGAGTTACGAGCAGTACTTC.

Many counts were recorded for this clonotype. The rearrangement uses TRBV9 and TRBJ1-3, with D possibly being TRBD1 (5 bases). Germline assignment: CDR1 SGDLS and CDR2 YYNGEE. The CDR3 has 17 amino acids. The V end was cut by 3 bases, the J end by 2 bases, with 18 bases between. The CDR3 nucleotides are TGTGCCAGCAGCGAGGGGACTCCCGGGACCACTGGAAACACCATATATTTT. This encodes CASSEGTPGTTGNTIYF.

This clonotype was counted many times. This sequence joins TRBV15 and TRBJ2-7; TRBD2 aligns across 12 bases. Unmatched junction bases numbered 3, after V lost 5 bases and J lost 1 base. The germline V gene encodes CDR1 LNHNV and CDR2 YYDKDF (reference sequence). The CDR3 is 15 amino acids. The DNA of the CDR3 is TGTGCCACCAGCCGGCTAGCGGGAGGGTCCTACGAGCAGTACTTC. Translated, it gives CATSRLAGGSYEQYF.

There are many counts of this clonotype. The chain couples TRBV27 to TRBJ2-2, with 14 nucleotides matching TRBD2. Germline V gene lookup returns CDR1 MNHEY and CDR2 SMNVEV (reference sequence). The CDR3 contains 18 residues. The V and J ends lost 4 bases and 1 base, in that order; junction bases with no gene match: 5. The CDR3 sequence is CASSSRTSGRRNTGELFF. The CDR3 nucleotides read TGTGCCAGCAGTTCAAGGACTAGCGGGAGGCGGAACACCGGGGAGCTGTTTTTT.

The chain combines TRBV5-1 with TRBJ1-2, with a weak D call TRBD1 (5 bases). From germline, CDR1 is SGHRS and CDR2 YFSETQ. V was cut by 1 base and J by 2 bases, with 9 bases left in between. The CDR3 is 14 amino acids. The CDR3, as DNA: TGCGCCAGCAGCTTGTTTGGGACGAACTATGGCTACACCTTC. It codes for CASSLFGTNYGYTF.

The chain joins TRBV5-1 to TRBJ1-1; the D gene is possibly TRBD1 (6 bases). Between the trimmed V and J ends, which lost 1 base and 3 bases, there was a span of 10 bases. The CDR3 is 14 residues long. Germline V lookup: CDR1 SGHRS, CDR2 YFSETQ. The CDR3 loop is CASSLSTGHTEAFF. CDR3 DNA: TGCGCCAGCAGCTTGAGTACAGGGCACACTGAAGCTTTCTTT.

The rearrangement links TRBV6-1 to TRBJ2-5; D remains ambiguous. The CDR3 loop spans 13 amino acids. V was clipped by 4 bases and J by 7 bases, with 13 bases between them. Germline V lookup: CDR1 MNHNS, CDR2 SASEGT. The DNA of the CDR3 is TGTGCCAGCAGTGGACCACCGGCAGGGACCCAGTACTTC. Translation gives CASSGPPAGTQYF.

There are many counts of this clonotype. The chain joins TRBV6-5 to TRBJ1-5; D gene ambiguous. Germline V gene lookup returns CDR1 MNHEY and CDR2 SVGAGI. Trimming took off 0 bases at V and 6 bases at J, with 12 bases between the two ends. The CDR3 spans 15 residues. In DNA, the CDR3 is TGTGCCAGCAGTTACTCGGGAGGAAAAGGTCAGCCCCAGCATTTT. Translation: CASSYSGGKGQPQHF.

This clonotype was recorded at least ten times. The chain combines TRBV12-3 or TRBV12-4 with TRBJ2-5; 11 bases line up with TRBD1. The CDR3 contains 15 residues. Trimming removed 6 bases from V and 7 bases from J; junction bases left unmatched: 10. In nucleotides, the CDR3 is TGTGCCAGCAGCCGGGACAGGGGGTTATTGACGACCCAGTACTTC. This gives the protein CASSRDRGLLTTQYF.